This TCR beta chain originates from a study of tumor-infiltrating lymphocytes in primary liver carcinoma. V was clipped by 6 bases and J by 1 base; unmatched bases: 6. This CDR3 is built from 15 residues. Looked up from germline, CDR1 is MDHEN and CDR2 is SYDVKM. The authors made TCR beta cDNA from roughly 480 ng total RNA with a constant-region primer. Slightly modified ARM-PCR with three nested multiplex PCR rounds yielded TCR beta libraries. The study ran its first two PCR rounds for roughly 10 cycles each, using TRBV1-TRBV30 forward primers and a C-beta reverse primer. One entry per CDR3 protein results from TCRdb running MiXCR on the multiplex PCR reads. The sample carries about 310,000 distinct CDR3 sequences, almost 60% recorded once. RNA was extracted from whole blood without cell sorting, alongside germline DNA.

This sequence originates from a woman between 25 and 40 years old with primary liver carcinoma and hepatitis B virus infection. The specimen was peripheral blood. The chain uses TRBV28 and TRBJ2-3; 8 bases align to TRBD2. CDR3 coding DNA: TGTGCCAGCAGCCTACTAGCGGACCGCACAGATACGCAGTATTTT. Its protein is CASSLLADRTDTQYF.